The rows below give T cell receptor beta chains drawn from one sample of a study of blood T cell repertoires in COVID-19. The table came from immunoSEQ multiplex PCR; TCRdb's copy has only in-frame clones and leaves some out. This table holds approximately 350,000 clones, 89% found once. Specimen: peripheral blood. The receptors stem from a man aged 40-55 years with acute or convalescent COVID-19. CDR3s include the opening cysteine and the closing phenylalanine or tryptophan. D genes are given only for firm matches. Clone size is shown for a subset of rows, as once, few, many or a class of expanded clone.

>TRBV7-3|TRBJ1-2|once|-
CASSLMAGLDYGYTF
TGTGCCAGCAGCTTAATGGCAGGATTGGACTATGGCTACACCTTC
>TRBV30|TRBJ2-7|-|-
CAWSIDGTGLPSYEQYF
TGTGCCTGGAGTATCGATGGTACAGGACTACCCTCCTACGAGCAGTACTTC
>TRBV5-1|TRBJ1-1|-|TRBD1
CASSSRQGANMNTEAFF
TGCGCCAGCAGCTCCCGACAGGGGGCCAACATGAACACTGAAGCTTTCTTT
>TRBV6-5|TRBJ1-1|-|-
CASSNRVTEAFF
TGTGCCAGCAGTAACAGGGTTACTGAAGCTTTCTTT
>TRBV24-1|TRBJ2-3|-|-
CATSSSPTDTQYF
TGTGCCACCAGCTCCTCTCCCACAGATACGCAGTATTTT
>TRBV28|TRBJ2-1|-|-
CASSVGLLRGYNEQFF
TGTGCCAGCAGTGTAGGACTGCTGAGGGGGTACAATGAGCAGTTCTTC
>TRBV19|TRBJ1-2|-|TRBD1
CASSIREGASGYGYTF
TGTGCCAGTAGTATACGTGAGGGGGCAAGCGGCTATGGCTACACCTTC
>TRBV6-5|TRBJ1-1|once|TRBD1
CASSRGLLNTEAFF
TGTGCCAGCAGCAGGGGGTTGCTGAACACTGAAGCTTTCTTT
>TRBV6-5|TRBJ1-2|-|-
CASRWDTSNYGYTF
TGTGCCAGCAGGTGGGACACTTCTAACTATGGCTACACCTTC
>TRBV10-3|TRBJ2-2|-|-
CAISEADGELFF
TGTGCCATCAGTGAAGCGGACGGGGAGCTGTTTTTT
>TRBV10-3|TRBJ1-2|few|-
CAISSGNYGYTF
TGTGCCATCAGTTCAGGGAACTATGGCTACACCTTC
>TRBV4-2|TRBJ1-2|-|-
CASSQATDTDYGYTF
TGTGCCAGCAGCCAAGCAACGGACACCGACTATGGCTACACCTTC
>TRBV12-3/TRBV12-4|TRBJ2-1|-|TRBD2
CASSSGGNEQFF
TGTGCCAGCAGTTCGGGAGGCAATGAGCAGTTCTTC
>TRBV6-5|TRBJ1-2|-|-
CASSYGSRSNYGYTF
TGTGCCAGCAGTTACGGGTCGAGGTCTAACTATGGCTACACCTTC
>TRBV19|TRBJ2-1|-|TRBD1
CASTGEQGSLSSYNEQFF
TGTGCCAGTACGGGTGAACAGGGGTCCCTAAGCTCCTACAATGAGCAGTTCTTC
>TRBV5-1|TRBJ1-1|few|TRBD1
CASSLAGTGNTEAFF
TGCGCCAGCAGCTTGGCCGGGACAGGGAACACTGAAGCTTTCTTT
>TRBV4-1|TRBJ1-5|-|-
CASSRVRGTRENQPQHF
TGCGCCAGCAGCCGAGTCCGGGGGACTCGGGAGAATCAGCCCCAGCATTTT
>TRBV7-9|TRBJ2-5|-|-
CASSVAGKETQYF
TGTGCCAGCAGCGTCGCGGGGAAAGAGACCCAGTACTTC
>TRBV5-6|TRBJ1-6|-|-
CASGLRTGSVVTPLHF
TGTGCCAGCGGACTCCGGACCGGGAGTGTTGTAACACCCCTCCACTTT
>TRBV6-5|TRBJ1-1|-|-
CASTWTAMNTEAFF
TGTGCCAGCACCTGGACAGCGATGAACACTGAAGCTTTCTTT
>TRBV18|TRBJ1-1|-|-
CASSADMAQNTEAFF
TGTGCCAGCTCGGCTGACATGGCACAGAACACTGAAGCTTTCTTT
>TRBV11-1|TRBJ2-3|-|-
CASSTRAEMLGEYF
TGTGCCAGCAGCACACGGGCGGAAATGTTAGGGGAGTATTTT
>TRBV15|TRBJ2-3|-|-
CATTATREATDTQYF
TGTGCCACCACTGCCACGCGCGAAGCCACAGATACGCAGTATTTT
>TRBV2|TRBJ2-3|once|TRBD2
CASSVGTSGPYF
TGTGCCAGCAGTGTTGGAACTAGCGGGCCCTATTTT
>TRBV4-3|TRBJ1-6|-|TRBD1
CASSRDPDRGNSPLHF
TGCGCCAGCAGCCGGGATCCCGACAGGGGAAATTCACCCCTCCACTTT
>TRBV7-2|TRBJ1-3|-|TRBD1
CASSFASTGNSGNTIYF
TGTGCCAGCAGCTTCGCCTCGACAGGGAACAGTGGAAACACCATATATTTT
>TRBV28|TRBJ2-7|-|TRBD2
CASSFAGGRDEQYF
TGTGCCAGCAGTTTCGCGGGGGGGCGAGACGAGCAGTACTTC
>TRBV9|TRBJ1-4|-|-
CASSAKTARGNEKLFF
TGTGCCAGCAGCGCAAAGACTGCCCGGGGTAATGAAAAACTGTTTTTT
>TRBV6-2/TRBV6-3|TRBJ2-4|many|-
CASSYFAGSKNIQYF
TGTGCCAGCAGTTACTTTGCGGGGTCCAAAAACATTCAGTACTTC
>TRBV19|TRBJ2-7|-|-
CASSMTSGGLVEQYF
TGTGCCAGTAGTATGACTTCCGGGGGTTTGGTCGAGCAGTACTTC